This T cell receptor beta chain was sequenced during a study of beta chain features in type 1 diabetes. Findings of the study overall: Moderate but significant shortening of TCRB CDR3s was recorded in all four CD4+ subsets from Type 1 diabetes patients.

This clone was found a few times. Antigen specificity is unknown. Every isolated RNA sample was fully reverse transcribed, so sequencing captured expressed TCRB transcripts. Only in-frame clones appear in the TCRdb table, and some are missing; sequencing was by immunoSEQ multiplex PCR. The sample lists roughly 50,000 clones, 35% to 55% occurring once. Staining for CD45RO/CCR7/CD25/CD127/CD95/CD27 allowed sorting of CD4+ naive, central memory, regulatory and stem cell-like memory cells. The germline V gene encodes CDR1 MNHEY and CDR2 SMNVEV (reference sequence). The CDR3 totals 13 residues. The V end was cut by 5 bases, the J end by 4 bases, with 11 bases between.

This TCR came from a young man with type 1 diabetes. This sequence joins TRBV27 and TRBJ1-1; D ambiguous. Material: stem cell memory CD4+ T cells from blood. The CDR3 coding sequence is TGTGCCAGCAGTCCTTCGTTCGGCACTGAAGCTTTCTTT. Protein sequence: CASSPSFGTEAFF.